A single sample gave rise to the 9 T cell receptor beta chains below, sequenced in a study of shared clonotypes between healthy human individuals. Method: immunoSEQ multiplex PCR; TCRdb's copy keeps in-frame clones and lacks some. The sample includes hundreds of thousands of clones, approximately 96% of them seen just once. CD8 cells regarded as naive lacked CD45RO, were positively chosen for CCR7, and omitted terminally differentiated effector memory CD45RA+ cells. Sequenced material: naive CD8+ T cells sorted from blood. The source is a woman in her 30s in good health.

The chain recombines TRBV6-5 with TRBJ2-1; 9 nucleotides match TRBD2. The CDR3 contains 14 residues. J lost 6 bases, V lost 0 bases, and 0 bases had no gene match. Germline V gene lookup returns CDR1 MNHEY and CDR2 SVGAGI. CDR3 residues: CASSYSSGSNEQFF. The CDR3 nucleotides are TGTGCCAGCAGTTACTCTAGCGGGAGCAATGAGCAGTTCTTC.

The CDR3 DNA sequence: TGTGCCAGCAGCTTCGGAAACACCATATATTTT. Its protein is CASSFGNTIYF. The V call is TRBV5-5, the J call TRBJ1-3; D is unresolved. The germline V and J ends were trimmed by 2 bases and 4 bases, with 1 base remaining between them. Germline CDR1 SGHKS, CDR2 YYEKEE (reference sequence). The CDR3 has 11 amino acids.

The rearrangement uses TRBV27 and TRBJ2-1; 7 bases align to TRBD2. The J segment lost 7 bases and the V segment lost 9 bases, leaving 15 bases of the junction unmatched. The CDR3 is made up of 15 amino acids. From germline, CDR1 is MNHEY and CDR2 SMNVEV (reference sequence). In DNA, the CDR3 is TGTGCCAGTACAGAAGGGGAGGGCCGGGGGAATGAGCAGTTCTTC. Translation gives CASTEGEGRGNEQFF.

This rearrangement joins TRBV6-5 to TRBJ1-2; D is ambiguous. CDR3 length: 14 amino acids. Trimming left V 4 bases short and J 8 bases short, with 17 bases between. Per germline, CDR1 MNHEY and CDR2 SVGAGI. CDR3 protein: CASSLSGPPGGYTF. The CDR3 coding sequence is TGTGCCAGCAGTTTATCCGGGCCCCCAGGAGGCTACACCTTC.

The chain carries TRBV10-2 and TRBJ2-7, with a tentative D call TRBD1 (6 bases). The germline V gene has CDR1 WSHSY and CDR2 SAAADI. This CDR3 region has 15 residues. Trimming stripped 0 bases from V and 3 bases from J, with 12 bases between. CDR3: CASSESPTGNYEQYF. In nucleotides, the CDR3 is TGCGCCAGCAGTGAGTCGCCGACAGGCAACTACGAGCAGTACTTC.

The chain links TRBV5-1 to TRBJ2-1, with 8 bases aligning to TRBD2. The CDR3 covers 17 residues. Trimming cost V 3 bases and J 8 bases; bases outside gene matches: 16. CDR1 is SGHRS, CDR2 YFSETQ, per germline. The CDR3 sequence: CASSSIRDAGGLYEQFF. CDR3 nucleotide sequence: TGCGCCAGCAGCTCAATAAGGGATGCGGGAGGACTCTATGAGCAGTTCTTC.

The CDR3 bases are TGCGCCAGCAGTCCGACACTGGCGGGAGAAGTACCAGATACGCAGTATTTT. Protein sequence: CASSPTLAGEVPDTQYF. V is TRBV10-2 and J is TRBJ2-3; 7 bases line up with TRBD2. Trimming at V came to 5 bases and at J to 4 bases, leaving 15 bases not matched to a gene. The CDR3 extends over 17 amino acids. In germline, CDR1 is WSHSY, CDR2 SAAADI.

The V gene is TRBV27, the J gene TRBJ2-7; maybe TRBD1 (6 bases). The CDR3 extends over 14 amino acids. Germline assignment: CDR1 MNHEY and CDR2 SMNVEV (reference sequence). The V and J ends lost 5 bases and 5 bases respectively, with 16 bases between them. CDR3 nucleotides: TGTGCCAGCAGTGGCACAGGGCTTAACCACGAGCAGTACTTC. This translates into CASSGTGLNHEQYF.

The CDR3 DNA reads as TGTGCCAGCAGCAGGGGACTAGCGCGCTACGAGCAGTACTTC. Translating gives CASSRGLARYEQYF. The chain joins TRBV5-6 to TRBJ2-7; 10 bases are a match to TRBD2. There are 14 residues in the CDR3. V was clipped by 4 bases and J by 3 bases; unmatched bases: 4. Germline CDR1 SGHDT, CDR2 YYEEEE.